Sequencing of this TCR beta chain was carried out in a study of T cell responses to AZD1222 COVID-19 vaccine. Germline V gives CDR1 SGHRS, CDR2 YFSETQ. This CDR3 has 14 amino acids. V lost 2 bases and J lost 2, with 10 bases in between. Overall study findings and caveats: Donors were mostly white British, more females; clonal diversity possibly underestimated.

TCRdb's table, derived via immunoSEQ multiplex PCR, lists solely in-frame clones and lacks some. The sample contains tens of thousands of clones, 75% to 85% of which appear only once. For this clone: Its antigen is undetermined.

The clonotype was recovered from an adult in good health. The sample was peripheral blood, taken on day 0 of AZD1222 vaccination. The chain employs TRBV5-1 and TRBJ2-5, with unresolved D. The CDR3, as DNA: TGCGCCAGCAGCTTACGGGCCGGACAAGAGACCCAGTACTTC. It translates to CASSLRAGQETQYF.